The present TCR beta chain was sequenced within a study of OX40 agonist ivuxolimab in advanced cancers. Study-wide background: Subjects had a mean age of 60 years, with a range of about 23 to 90; less than 90% were male.

Profiling relied on immunoSEQ multiplex PCR, and the TCRdb table lists in-frame clones only, not all of them. The data show 45,000 or so clones, with 75% to 85% seen just once and about 4.4% held by the top ten. V lost 5 bases to trimming and J lost 3 bases; unmatched junction nucleotides: 3. Germline loops: CDR1 MRHNA, CDR2 SNTAGT. This CDR3 comprises 15 residues. This sequence was found in an adult with an advanced solid tumor such as melanoma, head and neck, liver or kidney cancer. The sequenced sample was CD4+ or CD8+ T cells sorted from blood, obtained in a trial of the OX40 agonist ivuxolimab. The chain has TRBV6-4 and TRBJ2-1, with TRBD2 matching 11 bases. The CDR3 loop reads CASSLAGGGYNEQFF. The CDR3, as DNA: TGTGCCAGCAGTCTAGCGGGAGGTGGCTACAATGAGCAGTTCTTC.